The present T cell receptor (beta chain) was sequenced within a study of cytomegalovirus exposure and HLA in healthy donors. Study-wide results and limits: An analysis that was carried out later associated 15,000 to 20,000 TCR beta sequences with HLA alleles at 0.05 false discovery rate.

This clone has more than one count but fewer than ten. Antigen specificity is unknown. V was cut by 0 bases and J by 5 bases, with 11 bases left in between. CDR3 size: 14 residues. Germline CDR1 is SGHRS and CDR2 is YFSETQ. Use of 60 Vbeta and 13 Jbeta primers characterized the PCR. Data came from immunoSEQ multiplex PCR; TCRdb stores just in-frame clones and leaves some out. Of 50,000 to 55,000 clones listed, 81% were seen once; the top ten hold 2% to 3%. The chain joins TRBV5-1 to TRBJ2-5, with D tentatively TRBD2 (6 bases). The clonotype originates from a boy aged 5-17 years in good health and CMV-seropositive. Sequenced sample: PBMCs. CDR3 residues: CASSLGAGRETQYF. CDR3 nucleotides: TGCGCCAGCAGCTTGGGCGCGGGAAGGGAGACCCAGTACTTC.